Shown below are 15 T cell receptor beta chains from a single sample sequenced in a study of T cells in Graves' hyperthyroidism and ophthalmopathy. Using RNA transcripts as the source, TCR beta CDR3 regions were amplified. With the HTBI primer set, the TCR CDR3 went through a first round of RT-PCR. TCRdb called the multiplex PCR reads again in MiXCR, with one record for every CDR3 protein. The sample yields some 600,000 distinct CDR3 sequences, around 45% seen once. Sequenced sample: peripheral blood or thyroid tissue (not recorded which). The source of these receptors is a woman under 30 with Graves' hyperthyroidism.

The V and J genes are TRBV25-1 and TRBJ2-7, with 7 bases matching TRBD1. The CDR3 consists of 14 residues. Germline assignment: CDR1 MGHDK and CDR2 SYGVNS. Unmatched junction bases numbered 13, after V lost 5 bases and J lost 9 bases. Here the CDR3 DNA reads TGTGCCAGCAGTTTTGACAGGGAACCCCACGGGCAGTACTTC. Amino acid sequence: CASSFDREPHGQYF.

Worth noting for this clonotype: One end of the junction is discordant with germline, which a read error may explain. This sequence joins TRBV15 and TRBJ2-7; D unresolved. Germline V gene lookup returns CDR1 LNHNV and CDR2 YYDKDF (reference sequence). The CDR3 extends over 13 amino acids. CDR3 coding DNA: TGTGCCACCAGCAGGGGCTCTTATTACGAGCGGTACTTC. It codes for CATSRGSYYERYF.

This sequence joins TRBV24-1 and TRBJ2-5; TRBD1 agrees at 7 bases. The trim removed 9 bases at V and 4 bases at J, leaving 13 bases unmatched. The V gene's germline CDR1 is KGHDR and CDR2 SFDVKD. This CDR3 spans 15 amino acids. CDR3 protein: CATLGPDRAAETQYF. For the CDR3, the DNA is TGTGCCACCCTCGGCCCCGACAGGGCGGCAGAGACCCAGTACTTC.

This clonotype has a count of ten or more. The CDR3 region has the DNA TGTGCCAGCACCCTGGACGGGAACACTGAAGCTTTCTTT. This sequence encodes CASTLDGNTEAFF. The chain combines TRBV2 with TRBJ1-1; D gene uncertain. V gave up 7 bases and J gave up 1 base, with 10 bases separating them. Germline V gene data show CDR1 as SNHLY and CDR2 as FYNNEI. The CDR3 runs 13 residues. Full variable domain (missing parts from reference TRBV2 and TRBJ1-1): EPEVTQTPSHQVTQMGQEVILRCVPISNHLYFYWYRQILGQKVEFLVSFYNNEISEKSEIFDDQFSVERPDGSNFTLKIRSTKLEDSAMYFCASTLDGNTEAFFGQGTRLTVV.

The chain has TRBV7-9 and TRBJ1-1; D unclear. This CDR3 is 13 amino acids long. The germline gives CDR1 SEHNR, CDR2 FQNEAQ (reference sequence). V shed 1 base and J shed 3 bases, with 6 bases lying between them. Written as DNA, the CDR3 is TGTGCCAGCAGCTTAGTCCCCGACACTGAAGCTTTCTTT. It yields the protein CASSLVPDTEAFF.

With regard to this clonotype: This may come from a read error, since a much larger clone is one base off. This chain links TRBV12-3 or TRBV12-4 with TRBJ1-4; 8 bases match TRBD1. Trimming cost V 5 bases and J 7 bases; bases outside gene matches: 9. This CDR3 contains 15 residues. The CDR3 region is CASSKAPGGSEKLFF. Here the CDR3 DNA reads TGTGCCAGCAGTAAAGCCCCAGGGGGCAGTGAAAAACTGTTTTTT.

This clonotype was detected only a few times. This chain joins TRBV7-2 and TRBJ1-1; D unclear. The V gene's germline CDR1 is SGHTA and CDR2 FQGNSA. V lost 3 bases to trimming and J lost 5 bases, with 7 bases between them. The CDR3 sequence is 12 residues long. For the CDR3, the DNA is TGTGCCAGCAGCTTTCTAGTTACTGAAGCTTTCTTT. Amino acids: CASSFLVTEAFF.

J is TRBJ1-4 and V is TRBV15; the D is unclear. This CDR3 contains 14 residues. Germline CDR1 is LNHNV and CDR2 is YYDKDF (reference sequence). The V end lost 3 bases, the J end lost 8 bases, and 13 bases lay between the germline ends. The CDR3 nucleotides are TGTGCCACCAGCAGTGGCCAATTGGCGGAAAAACTGTTTTTT. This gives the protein CATSSGQLAEKLFF. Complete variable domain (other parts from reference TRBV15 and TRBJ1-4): DAMVIQNPRYQVTQFGKPVTLSCSQTLNHNVMYWYQQKSSQAPKLLFHYYDKDFNNEADTPDNFQSRRPNTSFCFLDIRSPGLGDTAMYLCATSSGQLAEKLFFGSGTQLSVL.

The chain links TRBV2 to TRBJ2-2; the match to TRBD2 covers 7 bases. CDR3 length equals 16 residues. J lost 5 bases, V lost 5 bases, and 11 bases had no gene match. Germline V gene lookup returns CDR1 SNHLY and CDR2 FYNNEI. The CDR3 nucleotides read TGTGCCAGCAGTTTCCAGCGGACTAGATATACCGGGGAGCTGTTTTTT. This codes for CASSFQRTRYTGELFF.

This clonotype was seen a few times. The CDR3, as DNA: TGTGCCAGTAGGAGTCAGGAGGGGAACTCTGGAAACACCATATATTTT. Translation: CASRSQEGNSGNTIYF. The rearrangement uses TRBV19 and TRBJ1-3, with D possibly being TRBD1 (5 bases). V was cut by 6 bases and J by 0 bases, with 15 bases left in between. Per germline, CDR1 LNHDA and CDR2 SQIVND (reference sequence). This CDR3 spans 16 amino acids.

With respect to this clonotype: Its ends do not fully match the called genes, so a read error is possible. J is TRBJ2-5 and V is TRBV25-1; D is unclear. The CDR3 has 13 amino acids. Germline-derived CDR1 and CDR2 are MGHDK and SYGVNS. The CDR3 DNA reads TGTGCCAGCAGCTTTGGACCACAAGAGACCCAGCACTTC. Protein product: CASSFGPQETQHF.

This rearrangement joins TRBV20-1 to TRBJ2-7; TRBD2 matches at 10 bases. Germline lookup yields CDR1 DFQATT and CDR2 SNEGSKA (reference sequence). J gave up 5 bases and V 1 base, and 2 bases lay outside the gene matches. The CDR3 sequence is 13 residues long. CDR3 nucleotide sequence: TGCAGTGCTAGAGCCGGACTAGCGGACGAGCAGTACTTC. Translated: CSARAGLADEQYF.

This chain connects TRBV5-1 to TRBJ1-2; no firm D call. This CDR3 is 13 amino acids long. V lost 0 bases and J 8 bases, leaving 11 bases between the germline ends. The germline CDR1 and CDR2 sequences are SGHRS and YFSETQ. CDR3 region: CASSLAGPGGYTF. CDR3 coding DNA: TGCGCCAGCAGCTTGGCGGGCCCCGGGGGCTACACCTTC.

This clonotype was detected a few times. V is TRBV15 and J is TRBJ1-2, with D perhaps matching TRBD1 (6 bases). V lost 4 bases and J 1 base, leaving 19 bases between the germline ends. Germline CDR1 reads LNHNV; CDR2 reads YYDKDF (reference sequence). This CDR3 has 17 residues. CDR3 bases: TGTGCCACCAGCATTCCTCCAGGACAGTCACTTAACTATGGCTACACCTTC. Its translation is CATSIPPGQSLNYGYTF.

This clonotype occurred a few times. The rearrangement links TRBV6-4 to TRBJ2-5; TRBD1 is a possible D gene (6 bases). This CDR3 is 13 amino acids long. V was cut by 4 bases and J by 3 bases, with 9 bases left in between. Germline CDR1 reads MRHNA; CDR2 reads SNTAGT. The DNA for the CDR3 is TGTGCCAGCAGTGCCTACAGGGAAGAGACCCAGTACTTC. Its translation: CASSAYREETQYF.